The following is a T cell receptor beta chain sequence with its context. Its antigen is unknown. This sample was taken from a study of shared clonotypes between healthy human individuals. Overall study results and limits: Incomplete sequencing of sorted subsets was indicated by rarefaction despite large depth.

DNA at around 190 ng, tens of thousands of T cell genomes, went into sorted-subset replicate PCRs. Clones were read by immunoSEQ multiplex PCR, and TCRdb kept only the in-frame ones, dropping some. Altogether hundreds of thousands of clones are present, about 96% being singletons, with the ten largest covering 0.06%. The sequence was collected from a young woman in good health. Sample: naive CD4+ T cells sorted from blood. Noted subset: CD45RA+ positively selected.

CDR3 sequence: CASSLWQGGSTNEKLFF. The CDR3 nucleotides read TGTGCCAGCAGCTTGTGGCAGGGAGGATCAACTAATGAAAAACTGTTTTTT. The chain uses TRBV5-6 and TRBJ1-4, with a possible D match to TRBD1 (5 bases). Looked up from germline, CDR1 is SGHDT and CDR2 is YYEEEE. The CDR3 loop spans 17 amino acids. V was pared by 1 base and J by 0 bases, with 13 bases between. The whole variable domain, filled in from reference TRBV5-6 and TRBJ1-4, reads DAGVTQSPTHLIKTRGQQVTLRCSPKSGHDTVSWYQQALGQGPQFIFQYYEEEERQRGNFPDRFSGHQFPNYSSELNVNALLLGDSALYLCASSLWQGGSTNEKLFFGSGTQLSVL.